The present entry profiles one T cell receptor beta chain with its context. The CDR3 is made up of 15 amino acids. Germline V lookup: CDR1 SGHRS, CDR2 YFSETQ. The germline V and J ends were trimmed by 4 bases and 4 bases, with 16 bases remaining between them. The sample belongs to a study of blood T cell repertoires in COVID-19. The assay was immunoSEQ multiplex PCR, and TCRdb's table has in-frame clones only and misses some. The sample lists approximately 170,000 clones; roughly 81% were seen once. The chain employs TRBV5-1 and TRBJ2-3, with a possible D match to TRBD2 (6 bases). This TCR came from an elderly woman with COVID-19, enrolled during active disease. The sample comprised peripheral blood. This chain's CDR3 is CASSPTMGGADTQYF. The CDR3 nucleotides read TGCGCCAGCAGCCCCACTATGGGGGGAGCAGATACGCAGTATTTT.